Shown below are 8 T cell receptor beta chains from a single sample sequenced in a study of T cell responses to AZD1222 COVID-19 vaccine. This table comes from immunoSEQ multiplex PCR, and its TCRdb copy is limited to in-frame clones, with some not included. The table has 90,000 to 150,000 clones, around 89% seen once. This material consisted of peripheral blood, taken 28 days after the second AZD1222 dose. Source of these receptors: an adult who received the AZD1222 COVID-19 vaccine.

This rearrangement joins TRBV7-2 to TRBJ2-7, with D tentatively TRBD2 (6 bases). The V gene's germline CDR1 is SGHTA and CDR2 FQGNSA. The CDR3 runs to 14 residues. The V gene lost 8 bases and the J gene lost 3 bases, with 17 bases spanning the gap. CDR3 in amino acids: CASQLGLAYYEQYF. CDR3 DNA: TGTGCCAGCCAATTGGGACTCGCGTACTACGAGCAGTACTTC.

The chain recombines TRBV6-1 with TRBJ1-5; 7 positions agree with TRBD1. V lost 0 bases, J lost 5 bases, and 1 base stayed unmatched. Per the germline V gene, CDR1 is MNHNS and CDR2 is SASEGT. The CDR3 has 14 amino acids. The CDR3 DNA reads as TGTGCCAGCAGTGAAGCAGGGGGCGATCAGCCCCAGCATTTT. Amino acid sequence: CASSEAGGDQPQHF.

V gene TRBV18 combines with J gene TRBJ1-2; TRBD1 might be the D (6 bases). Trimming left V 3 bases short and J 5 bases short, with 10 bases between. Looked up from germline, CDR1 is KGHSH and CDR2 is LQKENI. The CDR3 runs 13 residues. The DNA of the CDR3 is TGTGCCAGCTCACCGGGGGCCCAATATGGCTACACCTTC. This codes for CASSPGAQYGYTF. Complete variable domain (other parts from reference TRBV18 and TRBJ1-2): NAGVMQNPRHLVRRRGQEARLRCSPMKGHSHVYWYRQLPEEGLKFMVYLQKENIIDESGMPKERFSAEFPKEGPSILRIQQVVRGDSAAYFCASSPGAQYGYTFGSGTRLTVV.

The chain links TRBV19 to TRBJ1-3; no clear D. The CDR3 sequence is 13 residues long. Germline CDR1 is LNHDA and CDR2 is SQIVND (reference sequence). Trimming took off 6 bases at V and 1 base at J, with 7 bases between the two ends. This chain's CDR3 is CASRGSSGNTIYF. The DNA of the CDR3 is TGTGCCAGTAGGGGCTCGTCTGGAAACACCATATATTTT.

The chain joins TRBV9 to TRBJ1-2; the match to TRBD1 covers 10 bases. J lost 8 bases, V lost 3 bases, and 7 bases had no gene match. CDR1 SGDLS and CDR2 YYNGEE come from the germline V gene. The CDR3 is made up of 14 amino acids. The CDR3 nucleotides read TGTGCCAGCAGCGCGACGACAGGGGGCTTCGGCTACACCTTC. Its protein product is CASSATTGGFGYTF.

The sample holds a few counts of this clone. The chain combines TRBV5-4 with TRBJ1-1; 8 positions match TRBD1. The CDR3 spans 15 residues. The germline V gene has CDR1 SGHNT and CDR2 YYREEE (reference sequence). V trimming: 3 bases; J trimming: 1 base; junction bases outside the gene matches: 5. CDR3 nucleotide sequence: TGTGCCAGCAGCTCCGGACAGGGTTGGAACACTGAAGCTTTCTTT. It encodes CASSSGQGWNTEAFF.

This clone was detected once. The CDR3 loop is CASSLTGVRYNSPLHF. As DNA, the CDR3 is TGTGCCAGCAGTTTGACAGGCGTGAGGTATAATTCACCCCTCCACTTT. This rearrangement joins TRBV6-2 or TRBV6-3 to TRBJ1-6, with D tentatively TRBD1 (6 bases). V shed 4 bases and J shed 4 bases, with 14 bases lying between them. The CDR3 covers 16 residues. Per the germline V gene, CDR1 is MNHEY and CDR2 is SVGEGT.

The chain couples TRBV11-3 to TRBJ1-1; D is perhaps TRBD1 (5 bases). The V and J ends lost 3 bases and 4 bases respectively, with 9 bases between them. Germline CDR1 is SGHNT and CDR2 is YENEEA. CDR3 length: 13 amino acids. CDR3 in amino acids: CASSFTGSTEAFF. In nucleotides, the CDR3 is TGTGCCAGCAGCTTTACAGGAAGCACTGAAGCTTTCTTT.